One sample yielded the 24 T cell receptor beta chains listed below, sequenced in a study of Ad26.COV2.S vaccination and SARS-CoV-2 variants (dated by TCRdb to the early 2020s). Explained via the paper, the treatment or condition label denotes: some 20 received Ad26.COV2.S at low or high dose, single or two shots; roughly five received placebo; per-sample allocation not given. For vaccine and placebo recipients, repertoires were sequenced using samples collected on day 63 after the first injection. The library was obtained by the immunoSEQ multiplex PCR assay. TCRdb holds this immuneACCESS table with in-frame rearrangements only. Some clones are missing; in checked studies, unresolved V genes explain under half, and the rest has no known cause. The sample records about 480,000 clones, approximately 90% of which are singletons. The ten most abundant clones make up 9.5% to 15% of the sample. This material consisted of peripheral blood, taken in a trial of Ad26.COV2.S vaccine versus placebo. These receptors were collected from a person between 18 and 65 years old who received the Ad26.COV2.S COVID-19 vaccine or a placebo.

The chain employs TRBV28 and TRBJ2-2, with D possibly TRBD2 on 5 matching bases. The CDR3 loop spans 14 amino acids. V was clipped by 2 bases and J by 6 bases, with 10 bases between them. Germline assignment: CDR1 MDHEN and CDR2 SYDVKM. Here the CDR3 reads CASSLIVEAGELFF. CDR3 bases: TGTGCCAGCAGTTTAATCGTGGAGGCCGGGGAGCTGTTTTTT.

The chain uses TRBV11-2 and TRBJ2-2; TRBD2 aligns across 13 bases. This CDR3 has 16 amino acids. The junction had 8 bases not matched to a gene; V was cut back by 6 bases and J by 7 bases. Germline loops: CDR1 SGHAT, CDR2 FQNNGV. Here the CDR3 reads CASRSGTSGADGELFF. CDR3 nucleotides: TGTGCCAGCAGATCCGGGACTAGCGGGGCGGACGGGGAGCTGTTTTTT.

V and J are TRBV24-1 and TRBJ2-3; D is perhaps TRBD1 (5 bases). V shed 3 bases and J shed 4 bases, with 10 bases lying between them. The CDR3 consists of 14 residues. Germline V gives CDR1 KGHDR, CDR2 SFDVKD. As DNA, the CDR3 is TGTGCCACCAGTGATGGCAGGGCGGCAGATACGCAGTATTTT. It specifies CATSDGRAADTQYF.

This chain connects TRBV6-2 or TRBV6-3 to TRBJ1-5; D perhaps matches TRBD1 (5 bases). Between the trimmed V and J ends, which lost 6 bases and 6 bases, there was a span of 24 bases. CDR3 length: 17 amino acids. Germline V lookup: CDR1 MNHEY, CDR2 SVGEGT. The CDR3 DNA reads as TGTGCCAGCAGCTCCGCGGGGACTTTTGCCGGGGGTCAGCCCCAGCATTTT. Its translation: CASSSAGTFAGGQPQHF.

The chain links TRBV6-1 to TRBJ1-5, with 8 bases aligning to TRBD1. This CDR3 spans 12 amino acids. Germline loops: CDR1 MNHNS, CDR2 SASEGT. The junction had 1 base not matched to a gene; V was cut back by 8 bases and J by 4 bases. DNA of the CDR3: TGTGCCAGCCGGACAGGGAATCAGCCCCAGCATTTT. Translation: CASRTGNQPQHF.

This clone was seen just once. The chain combines TRBV4-2 with TRBJ1-1; tentative D call: TRBD1 (6 bases). Trimming took 0 bases from V and 1 from J, leaving 15 bases between them. The CDR3 is 17 residues long. Germline-derived CDR1 and CDR2 are LGHNA and YNFKEQ. DNA for the CDR3: TGTGCCAGCAGCCAAGAGTGGGACGGAGGGGGGAACACTGAAGCTTTCTTT. Residues: CASSQEWDGGGNTEAFF.

The rearrangement uses TRBV5-4 and TRBJ1-1, with D tentatively TRBD1 (5 bases). Germline CDR1 is SGHNT and CDR2 is YYREEE (reference sequence). Trimming removed 5 bases at V and 0 bases at J, with 11 bases between. The length of the CDR3 is 14 residues. This CDR3 reads CASRGGRLNTEAFF. The CDR3, as DNA: TGTGCCAGCAGGGGGGGACGGCTGAACACTGAAGCTTTCTTT.

CDR3 sequence: CASSFGQGAWETQYF. The CDR3 coding sequence is TGTGCCAGCAGTTTTGGGCAGGGGGCGTGGGAGACCCAGTACTTC. The chain couples TRBV28 to TRBJ2-5, with 8 bases matching TRBD1. V was clipped by 3 bases and J by 5 bases; unmatched bases: 8. Germline CDR1 MDHEN, CDR2 SYDVKM. The CDR3 consists of 15 residues.

This chain links TRBV15 with TRBJ2-7, with TRBD2 matching over 7 bases. This CDR3 has 15 amino acids. Germline trimming cut 0 bases from V and 4 bases from J; bases unmatched to any gene: 6. CDR1 is LNHNV, CDR2 YYDKDF, per germline (reference sequence). The CDR3: CATSRDSWGGYEQYF. DNA of the CDR3: TGTGCCACCAGCAGAGATTCGTGGGGGGGATACGAGCAGTACTTC.

This chain connects TRBV7-6 to TRBJ2-2; 9 nucleotides align to TRBD1. This CDR3 region has 19 residues. From germline, CDR1 is SGHVS and CDR2 FNYEAQ. V shed 1 base and J 2 bases; nucleotides not matched to a gene: 11. As DNA, the CDR3 is TGTGCCAGCAGCTTAGAATTCGGGACAGGGATTCTTAACACCGGGGAGCTGTTTTTT. Its protein is CASSLEFGTGILNTGELFF.

This CDR3 is CSVTGTSNYEQYF. The CDR3 nucleotides read TGCAGCGTGACCGGGACTAGTAACTACGAGCAGTACTTC. The rearrangement links TRBV29-1 to TRBJ2-7; TRBD2 aligns across 8 bases. The CDR3 loop spans 13 amino acids. Germline CDR1 SQVTM, CDR2 ANQGSEA. J was trimmed by 3 bases and V by 6 bases; bases with no gene match: 7.

This chain uses TRBV6-1 with TRBJ1-3, with 8 bases aligning to TRBD1. The V gene end was trimmed by 4 bases and the J gene end by 0 bases; junction bases not matched to a gene: 8. This CDR3 is 17 amino acids long. Germline CDR1 and CDR2: MNHNS and SASEGT. The CDR3 region is CASSASPTGGSGNTIYF. The CDR3 nucleotides are TGTGCCAGCAGTGCCTCCCCAACAGGGGGCTCTGGAAACACCATATATTTT.

This clone was observed a handful of times. The chain links TRBV7-9 to TRBJ1-1, with unresolved D. V was trimmed by 6 bases and J by 1 base, leaving 9 bases between them. The CDR3 runs 13 residues. The germline V gene has CDR1 SEHNR and CDR2 FQNEAQ (reference sequence). The CDR3 sequence: CASRKNGNTEAFF. DNA for the CDR3: TGTGCCAGCAGAAAAAACGGGAACACTGAAGCTTTCTTT.

CDR3 nucleotide sequence: TGCGCCAGCAGCCAAGGACCCCGGCCGGGAACTGAAGCTTTCTTT. It is translated as CASSQGPRPGTEAFF. This chain links TRBV4-3 with TRBJ1-1; D remains unclear. V lost 1 base and J lost 5, with 14 bases in between. This CDR3 is 15 amino acids long. CDR1 and CDR2 from the germline V gene are LGHNA and YSLEER.

The CDR3 bases are TGTGCCAGCAGCTTAAGCCGTGAAGGGCTATCGACGATCTACGAGCAGTACTTC. It is translated as CASSLSREGLSTIYEQYF. The chain uses TRBV7-6 and TRBJ2-7; D is uncertain. This CDR3 contains 18 residues. V lost 2 bases and J 3 bases, leaving 23 bases between the germline ends. From germline, CDR1 is SGHVS and CDR2 FNYEAQ.

This chain uses TRBV27 with TRBJ1-6; D uncertain. The V end lost 0 bases, the J end lost 7 bases, and 10 bases lay between the germline ends. The CDR3 spans 15 residues. Germline-derived CDR1 and CDR2 are MNHEY and SMNVEV (reference sequence). CDR3 sequence reads: CASSLSAAANSPLHF. CDR3 nucleotides: TGTGCCAGCAGTTTATCTGCGGCTGCGAATTCACCCCTCCACTTT.

The rearrangement joins TRBV7-2 to TRBJ1-1, with D tentatively TRBD1 (5 bases). The V end lost 3 bases, the J end lost 0 bases, and 8 bases lay between the germline ends. CDR1 and CDR2 (germline): SGHTA, FQGNSA. The CDR3 spans 14 residues. CDR3 nucleotides: TGTGCCAGCAGCTTCTCAGGGATGAACACTGAAGCTTTCTTT. Its protein is CASSFSGMNTEAFF.

The chain is built from TRBV28 and TRBJ1-1; 7 bases match TRBD1. V lost 5 bases, J lost 11 bases, and 8 bases stayed unmatched. The germline V gene has CDR1 MDHEN and CDR2 SYDVKM. CDR3 length: 12 residues. The CDR3 nucleotides read TGTGCCAGCAGTCCCCGAAGGGGGCAGGCTTTCTTT. Its translation is CASSPRRGQAFF. The variable domain in full, completed from reference TRBV28 and TRBJ1-1, reads DVKVTQSSRYLVKRTGEKVFLECVQDMDHENMFWYRQDPGLGLRLIYFSYDVKMKEKGDIPEGYSVSREKKERFSLILESASTNQTSMYLCASSPRRGQAFFGQGTRLTVV.

The V call is TRBV4-1, the J call TRBJ2-1; TRBD2 is a possible D gene (5 bases). Trimming left V 4 bases short and J 0 bases short, with 13 bases between. The CDR3 runs 16 residues. Germline CDR1 reads MGHRA; CDR2 reads YSYEKL. The CDR3 DNA is TGCGCCAGCAGCCTCTTCCTCGAGGGCTCCTACAATGAGCAGTTCTTC. It codes for CASSLFLEGSYNEQFF.

This clone was observed a single time. The V call is TRBV6-5, the J call TRBJ1-2; tentatively, D is TRBD1 (5 bases). Trimming took 10 bases from V and 4 from J, leaving 10 bases between them. Germline CDR1 reads MNHEY; CDR2 reads SVGAGI. The CDR3 is made up of 11 amino acids. In DNA, the CDR3 is TGTGCCACTGCGACAGTCTATGGCTACACCTTC. It encodes CATATVYGYTF.

This sequence joins TRBV19 and TRBJ1-5; D remains ambiguous. From germline, CDR1 is LNHDA and CDR2 SQIVND (reference sequence). The CDR3 length is 16 residues. Trimming stripped 5 bases from V and 0 bases from J, with 14 bases between. The CDR3 DNA reads as TGTGCCAGTAGTCTGAGGACGGGGTATAGCAATCAGCCCCAGCATTTT. Translation: CASSLRTGYSNQPQHF.

This clone was counted a single time. The rearrangement uses TRBV15 and TRBJ2-5; 12 nucleotides agree with TRBD1. The junction had 9 bases not matched to a gene; V was cut back by 9 bases and J by 4 bases. This CDR3 spans 15 amino acids. Germline CDR1 LNHNV, CDR2 YYDKDF (reference sequence). The CDR3 DNA reads TGTGCCACAGAGGACGGGACAGGGGGCGCAGAGACCCAGTACTTC. It encodes CATEDGTGGAETQYF.

This chain's CDR3 is CASSLTGLWSSPLHF. The CDR3 coding sequence is TGTGCCAGCAGCTTGACTGGGCTGTGGAGTTCACCCCTCCACTTT. The chain is built from TRBV5-4 and TRBJ1-6, with D unresolved. Trimming took off 1 base at V and 9 bases at J, with 14 bases between the two ends. This CDR3 region has 15 residues. Germline V gives CDR1 SGHNT, CDR2 YYREEE (reference sequence).

The genes are TRBV23-1 and TRBJ2-7, with unresolved D. TRBV23-1 is reported as an ORF; its role is uncertain. This CDR3 is built from 9 residues. With 7 bases removed from V and 3 bases from J, the gap between germline ends came to 1 base. The CDR3 spells CASIYEQYF. The CDR3 DNA reads as TGCGCCAGCATCTACGAGCAGTACTTC.